These 19 T cell receptor beta chains share one sample of origin, sequenced in a study of T-cell memory formation after mild COVID-19. TCRdb processed the 5' RACE reads anew with MiXCR; each CDR3 protein has one entry. Among about 540,000 distinct CDR3 sequences listed, around 21% were seen once. Sequenced input: PBMCs or a T cell subset sorted from them (not recorded which). Receptors originate from an adult woman who had mild COVID-19 (a few samples of this study predate the infection). Cell type and time point are not known.

V gene TRBV7-2 combines with J gene TRBJ1-5; D may be TRBD1 (6 bases). The germline V gene encodes CDR1 SGHTA and CDR2 FQGNSA. V was cut by 3 bases and J by 3 bases, with 18 bases left in between. This CDR3 contains 17 residues. Written as DNA, the CDR3 is TGTGCCAGCAGCTTCGCAATGGGGGCCCGAGACAATCAGCCCCAGCATTTT. Its translation: CASSFAMGARDNQPQHF.

A few counts support this clonotype. The rearrangement links TRBV7-8 to TRBJ2-1; D is possibly TRBD2 (6 bases). The CDR3 is made up of 17 amino acids. Germline V gene sequence: CDR1 SGHVS, CDR2 FQNEAQ. Trimming took 5 bases from V and 5 from J, leaving 22 bases between them. The CDR3 region is CASSVGSRLASNNEQFF. The CDR3 DNA reads as TGTGCCAGCAGCGTAGGCAGTCGGCTAGCGAGTAACAATGAGCAGTTCTTC.

At least ten counts were recorded for this clonotype. This sequence joins TRBV7-9 and TRBJ2-7; D tentatively fits TRBD1 or TRBD2 (5 bases each). The germline V and J ends were trimmed by 5 bases and 3 bases, with 8 bases remaining between them. The CDR3 is 12 residues long. Germline CDR1 and CDR2: SEHNR and FQNEAQ (reference sequence). Written as DNA, the CDR3 is TGTGCCAGCAGCCGGGACGGCTACGAGCAGTACTTC. Translation: CASSRDGYEQYF.

The chain combines TRBV29-1 with TRBJ2-2; D remains ambiguous. This CDR3 has 13 amino acids. Trimming took off 1 base at V and 4 bases at J, with 7 bases between the two ends. Germline assignment: CDR1 SQVTM and CDR2 ANQGSEA. The CDR3 DNA sequence: TGCAGCGTTGAAGGGGGTTTCACCGGGGAGCTGTTTTTT. Its translation: CSVEGGFTGELFF.

The chain joins TRBV29-1 to TRBJ1-5; possible D gene TRBD1, 6 bases. The CDR3 runs 12 residues. Germline V CDR1 and CDR2: SQVTM, ANQGSEA. Trimming shortened V by 4 bases and J by 3 bases, and 7 bases separated the two germline ends. CDR3 nucleotide sequence: TGCAGCGTTGCAGGGGCCAATCAGCCCCAGCATTTT. Its translation: CSVAGANQPQHF.

The J gene is TRBJ2-1, the V gene TRBV7-9; no reliable D call. Trimming left V 10 bases short and J 7 bases short, with 11 bases between. Germline V lookup: CDR1 SEHNR, CDR2 FQNEAQ (reference sequence). The CDR3 sequence is 11 residues long. The CDR3 nucleotides read TGTGCCATCACGCCTGGGAATGAGCAGTTCTTC. Protein product: CAITPGNEQFF.

The rearrangement links TRBV7-3 to TRBJ1-1; D unclear. V lost 5 bases and J 7 bases, leaving 14 bases between the germline ends. Germline V gene data show CDR1 as SGHTA and CDR2 as FQGTGA. This CDR3 comprises 13 residues. In DNA form, the CDR3 reads TGTGCCAGCAGCCCCTGGGCTGGGCTTGAAGCTTTCTTT. Protein sequence: CASSPWAGLEAFF.

CDR3 DNA: TGTGCCAGCAGCTTAGGGACAGGGGTTTATCCCCAGCATTTT. It codes for CASSLGTGVYPQHF. The rearrangement joins TRBV5-5 to TRBJ1-5; 10 nucleotides agree with TRBD1. The CDR3 totals 14 residues. Germline CDR1 SGHKS, CDR2 YYEKEE (reference sequence). Trimming at V came to 2 bases and at J to 10 bases, leaving 6 bases not matched to a gene.

This chain joins TRBV12-3 or TRBV12-4 and TRBJ2-5; D not resolved. Trimming removed 4 bases at V and 2 bases at J, with 11 bases between. There are 14 residues in the CDR3. CDR3 nucleotide sequence: TGTGCCAGCAGTTACGGCAGTCCTCAAGAGACCCAGTACTTC. It specifies CASSYGSPQETQYF.

This chain links TRBV7-9 with TRBJ2-5; the match to TRBD2 covers 7 bases. V shed 3 bases and J 2 bases; nucleotides not matched to a gene: 6. Germline V gene lookup returns CDR1 SEHNR and CDR2 FQNEAQ (reference sequence). This CDR3 is 15 amino acids long. This CDR3 reads CASSFGLAEQETQYF. The CDR3 nucleotides are TGTGCCAGCAGCTTTGGGCTAGCGGAACAAGAGACCCAGTACTTC.

This clonotype was counted a few times. The chain carries TRBV5-1 and TRBJ2-1; 7 nucleotides line up with TRBD2. CDR3 length: 15 residues. V trimming: 0 bases; J trimming: 8 bases; junction bases outside the gene matches: 8. The germline CDR1 and CDR2 sequences are SGHRS and YFSETQ. The CDR3 region has the DNA TGCGCCAGCAGCTTGGAAGGCGGGAGCCTGTATGAGCAGTTCTTC. This sequence encodes CASSLEGGSLYEQFF.

Written as DNA, the CDR3 is TGTGCCAGCTCACCCCGGGTGGGTGAAGCTTTCTTT. Protein product: CASSPRVGEAFF. V gene TRBV18 combines with J gene TRBJ1-1, with D unclear. With 3 bases removed from V and 7 bases from J, the gap between germline ends came to 9 bases. The CDR3 runs 12 residues. CDR1 and CDR2 from the germline V gene are KGHSH and LQKENI.

A few counts support this clonotype. The V gene is TRBV11-3, the J gene TRBJ2-7; no definite D call. The CDR3 is 15 amino acids. Trimming pared 5 bases from V and 3 bases from J, leaving 17 bases between. The germline V gene encodes CDR1 SGHNT and CDR2 YENEEA. The CDR3 nucleotides are TGTGCCAGCAGCCCGGCGGAAATCCAAAACTACGAGCAGTACTTC. It codes for CASSPAEIQNYEQYF.

This clonotype has a count of ten or more. The chain carries TRBV7-9 and TRBJ2-1, with unresolved D. The V gene lost 5 bases and the J gene lost 7 bases, with 6 bases spanning the gap. The CDR3 length is 11 residues. The germline gives CDR1 SEHNR, CDR2 FQNEAQ (reference sequence). CDR3 sequence: CASSPQNEQFF. The CDR3 region has the DNA TGTGCCAGCAGCCCTCAGAATGAGCAGTTCTTC.

This clonotype was picked up a small number of times. V is TRBV5-1 and J is TRBJ2-1; 8 bases are a match to TRBD2. V shed 4 bases, J shed 4 bases, and the junction held 4 bases outside the gene matches. Germline V gene data show CDR1 as SGHRS and CDR2 as YFSETQ. CDR3 length equals 14 residues. The CDR3 DNA reads as TGCGCCAGCAGCACGGGACTAGAGTACAATGAGCAGTTCTTC. It specifies CASSTGLEYNEQFF.

This chain links TRBV3-1 with TRBJ2-7; D gene uncertain. This CDR3 has 12 amino acids. Germline CDR1 LGHDT, CDR2 YNNKEL (reference sequence). Trimming pared 4 bases from V and 9 bases from J, leaving 13 bases between. The CDR3 DNA follows: TGTGCCAGCAGCCCCCCCGGACCGTTGCAGTACTTC. Translated, it gives CASSPPGPLQYF.

The CDR3 DNA reads as TGTGCCAGCAGCCCCGGCCGGGCTCAGGCTGAAGCTTTCTTT. Its protein product is CASSPGRAQAEAFF. The chain has TRBV9 and TRBJ1-1; D gene ambiguous. Trimming stripped 4 bases from V and 6 bases from J, with 16 bases between. The CDR3 has 14 amino acids. Germline CDR1 reads SGDLS; CDR2 reads YYNGEE.

This clonotype was counted a few times. The chain employs TRBV11-2 and TRBJ2-7; maybe TRBD1 (5 bases). Per germline, CDR1 SGHAT and CDR2 FQNNGV. V was shortened by 3 bases and J by 5 bases, with 11 bases between the two germline ends. This CDR3 is 13 amino acids long. Written as DNA, the CDR3 is TGTGCCAGCAGCTTCGCCCTAGGGGACGAGCAGTACTTC. Translation: CASSFALGDEQYF.

V gene TRBV11-2 combines with J gene TRBJ2-2; D gene uncertain. Germline V gene lookup returns CDR1 SGHAT and CDR2 FQNNGV. This CDR3 is built from 13 residues. V was cut by 2 bases and J by 6 bases, with 7 bases left in between. CDR3 sequence reads: CASSLNSPGELFF. The CDR3 nucleotides are TGTGCCAGCAGCTTAAATAGCCCCGGGGAGCTGTTTTTT.